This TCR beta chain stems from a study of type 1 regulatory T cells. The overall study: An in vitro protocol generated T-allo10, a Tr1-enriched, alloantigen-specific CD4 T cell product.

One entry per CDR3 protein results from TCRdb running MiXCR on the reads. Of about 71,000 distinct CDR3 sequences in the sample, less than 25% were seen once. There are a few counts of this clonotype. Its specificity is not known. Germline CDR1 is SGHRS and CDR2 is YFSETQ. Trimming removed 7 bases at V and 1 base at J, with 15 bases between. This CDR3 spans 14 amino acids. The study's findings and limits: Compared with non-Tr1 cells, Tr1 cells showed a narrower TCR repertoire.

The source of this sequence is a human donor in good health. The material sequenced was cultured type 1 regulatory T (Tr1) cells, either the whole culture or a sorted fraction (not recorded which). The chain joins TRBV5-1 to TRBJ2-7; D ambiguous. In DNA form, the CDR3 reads TGCGCCAGCCGTAGTTCGCTCGCATCCTACGAGCAGTACTTC. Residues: CASRSSLASYEQYF.